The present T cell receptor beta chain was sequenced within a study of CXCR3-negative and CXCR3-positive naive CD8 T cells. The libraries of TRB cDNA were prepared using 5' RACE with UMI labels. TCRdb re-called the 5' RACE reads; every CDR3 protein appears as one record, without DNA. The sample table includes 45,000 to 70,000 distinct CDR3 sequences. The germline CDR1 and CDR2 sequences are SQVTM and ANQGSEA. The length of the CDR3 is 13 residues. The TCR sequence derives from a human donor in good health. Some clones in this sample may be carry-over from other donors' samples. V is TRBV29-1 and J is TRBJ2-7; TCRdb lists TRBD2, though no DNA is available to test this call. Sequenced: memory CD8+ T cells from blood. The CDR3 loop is CSVVPASAYEQYF.